This T cell receptor (beta chain) was captured in a study of T cells in Graves' hyperthyroidism and ophthalmopathy. Hyperthyroidism was newly diagnosed in patients aged 18 to 65 (duration under 2 months). It was uncontrolled infection, other autoimmune disease, pregnancy or lactation that excluded patients. An approximately 10 ml volume of fresh peripheral blood provided the PBMCs. Amplified TCR beta CDR3 regions came from RNA transcripts. An initial round of RT-PCR targeting the TCR CDR3 relied on the HTBI primer set. Using its own MiXCR run on the multiplex PCR reads, TCRdb lists one record per CDR3 protein. The repertoire includes nearly 600,000 distinct CDR3 sequences, more than 11% of them detected once, and roughly 6.2% sits in the top ten. The germline gives CDR1 MNHNS, CDR2 SASEGT. The CDR3 totals 13 residues. Trimming took off 6 bases at V and 4 bases at J, with 10 bases between the two ends.

The chain has TRBV6-1 and TRBJ1-5, with unresolved D. The TCR comes from a woman younger than 45 with Graves' hyperthyroidism that later progressed to Graves' ophthalmopathy. The specimen sequenced was blood. The CDR3 region is CASSGRKNQPQHF. The CDR3 DNA is TGTGCCAGCAGCGGACGGAAAAATCAGCCCCAGCATTTT.